This TCR beta chain was recorded in a study of technical replicates of blood from several donors. The CDR3 length is 15 residues. Germline assignment: CDR1 SNHLY and CDR2 FYNNEI. The ends lost 6 bases at V and 8 bases at J; junction bases unmatched: 8. Profiled with immunoSEQ multiplex PCR; TCRdb holds only in-frame clones, not every one. The sample holds over 85,000 clones, about 95% seen once. The source material was T cells isolated from PBMCs. The clonotype was recovered from a human donor in good health. V gene TRBV2 combines with J gene TRBJ2-1; 12 bases are shared with TRBD1. The CDR3 protein is CASRPGTGGRDEQFF. The CDR3 DNA reads TGTGCCAGCAGGCCCGGGACAGGGGGCCGGGATGAGCAGTTCTTC.